This T cell receptor beta chain was captured by sequencing in a study of cytomegalovirus exposure and HLA in healthy donors. Across the whole study: Earlier findings included nearly 120 million unique TCR beta sequences obtained from 150 million to 200 million T cells.

There are a few counts of this clone. The CDR3 length is 13 residues. This PCR relied on a set of 60 Vbeta primers and 13 Jbeta primers. TCRdb's copy holds only in-frame clones and misses some; the assay was immunoSEQ multiplex PCR. The sample has 150,000 to 200,000 clones; roughly two thirds are singletons. The genes are TRBV21-1 and TRBJ1-2; TRBD1 reflects the table's D call only, with no check against the DNA. TRBV21-1 is marked as a pseudogene. This TCR was sampled from a young woman in good health and CMV-seropositive. Sequencing was carried out using PBMCs. The CDR3 DNA reads TGTGCCAGCAGCGTGGGGCAGGGCTGTGGCTACACCTTC. Its protein product is CASSVGQGCGYTF.